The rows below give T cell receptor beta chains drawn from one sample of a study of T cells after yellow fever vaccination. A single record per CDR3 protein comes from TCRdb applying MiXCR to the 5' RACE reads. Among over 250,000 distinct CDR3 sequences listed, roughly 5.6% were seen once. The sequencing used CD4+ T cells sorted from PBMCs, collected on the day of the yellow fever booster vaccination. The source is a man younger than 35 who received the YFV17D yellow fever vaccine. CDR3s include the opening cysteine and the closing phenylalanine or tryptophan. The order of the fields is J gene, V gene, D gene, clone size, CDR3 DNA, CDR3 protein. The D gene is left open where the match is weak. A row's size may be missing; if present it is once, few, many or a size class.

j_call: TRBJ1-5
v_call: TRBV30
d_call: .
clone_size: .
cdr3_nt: TGTGCCTGGAGTGGGGAGGCAGCCTCGGGCAATCAGCCCCAGCATTTT
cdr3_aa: CAWSGEAASGNQPQHF

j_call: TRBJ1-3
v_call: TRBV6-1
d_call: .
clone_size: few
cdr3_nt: TGTGCCAGCCAACGGGACGGTGGAAACACCATATATTTT
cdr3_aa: CASQRDGGNTIYF

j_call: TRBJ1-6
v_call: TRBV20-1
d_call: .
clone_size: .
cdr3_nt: TGCAGTGCTAGGCACCAGAACCGTGATTCACCCCTCCACTTT
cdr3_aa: CSARHQNRDSPLHF

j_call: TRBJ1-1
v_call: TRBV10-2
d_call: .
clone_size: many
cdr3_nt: TGCGCCAGCATAACGGACGCGGGGGGAGCTTTCTTT
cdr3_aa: CASITDAGGAFF

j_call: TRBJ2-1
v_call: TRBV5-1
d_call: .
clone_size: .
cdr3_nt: TGCGCCAGCAGTTATTCTAGCAGTCCCCTCAATGAGCAGTTCTTC
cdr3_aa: CASSYSSSPLNEQFF

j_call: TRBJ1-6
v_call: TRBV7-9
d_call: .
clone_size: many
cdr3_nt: TGTGCCAGCAGCTTTAAGGAGGCACCCCTCCACTTT
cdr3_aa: CASSFKEAPLHF

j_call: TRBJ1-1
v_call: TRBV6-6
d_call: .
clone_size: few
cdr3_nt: TGTGCCAGCAGCCGTAGGTGGACTGAAGCTTTCTTT
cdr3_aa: CASSRRWTEAFF

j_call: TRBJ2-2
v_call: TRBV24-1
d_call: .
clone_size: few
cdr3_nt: TGTGCCACCACCGGATCGAACACCGGGGAGCTGTTTTTT
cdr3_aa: CATTGSNTGELFF

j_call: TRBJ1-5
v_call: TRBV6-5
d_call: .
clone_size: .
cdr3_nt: TGTGCCAGCAGTTACTTTGGGGTTAACCAGCCCCAGCATTTT
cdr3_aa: CASSYFGVNQPQHF

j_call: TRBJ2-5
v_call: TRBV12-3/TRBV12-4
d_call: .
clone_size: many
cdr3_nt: TGTGCCAGCAGTTTAGTGTATACCGGGGAGACCCAGTACTTC
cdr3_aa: CASSLVYTGETQYF

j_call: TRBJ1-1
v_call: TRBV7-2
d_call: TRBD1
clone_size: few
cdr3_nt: TGTGCCAGCAGCTTAAGAGGGGGACAGGGTGAAGCTTTCTTT
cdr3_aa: CASSLRGGQGEAFF

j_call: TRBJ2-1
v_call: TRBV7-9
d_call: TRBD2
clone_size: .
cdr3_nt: TGTGCCAGCAGCTTAAGGACTAGCGGGGATAGGCGGGAGTTCTTC
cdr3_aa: CASSLRTSGDRREFF

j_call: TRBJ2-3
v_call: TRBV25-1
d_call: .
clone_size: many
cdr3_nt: TGTGCCAGCTCCCCTTTGGGGGGCCGCACAGATACGCAGTATTTT
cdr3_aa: CASSPLGGRTDTQYF